The 25 T cell receptor beta chains presented below share a single source sample, sequenced in a study of cytomegalovirus exposure and HLA in healthy donors. Researchers ran the PCR with 60 Vbeta and 13 Jbeta primers. The data were produced by immunoSEQ multiplex PCR, yet TCRdb's version contains in-frame clones alone and is incomplete. This repertoire includes 100,000 to 150,000 clones. Sequencing used PBMCs. The source of these receptors is a middle-aged woman in good health and CMV-seropositive.

This sequence joins TRBV7-2 and TRBJ2-1; 12 bases fit TRBD2. Germline V gene sequence: CDR1 SGHTA, CDR2 FQGNSA. This CDR3 spans 15 amino acids. With V trimmed by 4 bases and J by 9 bases, 7 bases remained unmatched. This chain's CDR3 is CASSSLAGGHSEQFF. For the CDR3, the DNA is TGTGCCAGCAGCTCCCTAGCGGGAGGGCACAGTGAGCAGTTCTTC.

V is TRBV19 and J is TRBJ1-1, with 8 bases lining up with TRBD1. Per the germline V gene, CDR1 is LNHDA and CDR2 is SQIVND (reference sequence). The CDR3 runs to 14 residues. With 4 bases clipped from V and 2 bases from J, the junction kept 3 bases outside the gene matches. The CDR3 nucleotides read TGTGCCAGTAGTAGACAGGGGCCTAACACTGAAGCTTTCTTT. Protein sequence: CASSRQGPNTEAFF. Full variable domain (remainder filled in from reference TRBV19 and TRBJ1-1): DGGITQSPKYLFRKEGQNVTLSCEQNLNHDAMYWYRQDPGQGLRLIYYSQIVNDFQKGDIAEGYSVSREKKESFPLTVTSAQKNPTAFYLCASSRQGPNTEAFFGQGTRLTVV.

V usage is TRBV5-8 and J usage is TRBJ2-1; D not resolved. The V end lost 3 bases, the J end lost 4 bases, and 8 bases lay between the germline ends. From germline, CDR1 is SGHTS and CDR2 YDEGEE. The CDR3 is 13 amino acids. DNA of the CDR3: TGTGCCAGCAGCTCCTCCTTATACAATGAGCAGTTCTTC. It is translated as CASSSSLYNEQFF.

The rearrangement uses TRBV5-1 and TRBJ2-7; the match to TRBD1 covers 7 bases. V was pared by 7 bases and J by 0 bases, with 7 bases of the junction left unmatched. Germline loops: CDR1 SGHRS, CDR2 YFSETQ. The CDR3 has 14 residues. CDR3 DNA sequence: TGCGCCAGCTCTCTACAGGGGCCCTCCTACGAGCAGTACTTC. It yields the protein CASSLQGPSYEQYF.

The gene calls are TRBV7-7 and TRBJ2-5, with D perhaps TRBD2 (7 bases). CDR1 is SSHAT, CDR2 FNYEAQ, per germline (reference sequence). The CDR3 consists of 15 residues. V gave up 5 bases and J gave up 2 bases, with 15 bases separating them. The CDR3 nucleotides are TGTGCCAGCAGCCCTCAGGCGGGGGCTCAAGAGACCCAGTACTTC. This sequence encodes CASSPQAGAQETQYF.

The chain uses TRBV7-9 and TRBJ1-3, with D uncertain. The CDR3 has 15 amino acids. Per the germline V gene, CDR1 is SEHNR and CDR2 is FQNEAQ (reference sequence). The ends were cut back, 4 bases at V and 2 bases at J, with 12 bases in the middle. CDR3 sequence: CASSSTVLAGNTIYF. Written as DNA, the CDR3 is TGTGCCAGCAGCTCTACAGTATTGGCTGGAAACACCATATATTTT.

The rearrangement joins TRBV4-1 to TRBJ2-1; 7 bases are a match to TRBD2. The CDR3 consists of 17 residues. Germline-derived CDR1 and CDR2 are MGHRA and YSYEKL. The V gene end was trimmed by 0 bases and the J gene end by 8 bases; junction bases not matched to a gene: 13. The CDR3 DNA is TGCGCCAGCAGCCAAGATTGGCGCGGGAGATCGAAACATGAGCAGTTCTTC. Its protein product is CASSQDWRGRSKHEQFF.

The chain recombines TRBV6-5 with TRBJ1-4; D not certain. Germline CDR1 and CDR2: MNHEY and SVGAGI. The CDR3 runs 16 residues. Between the trimmed V and J ends, which lost 0 bases and 11 bases, there was a span of 19 bases. The CDR3 DNA follows: TGTGCCAGCAGTTACTCGCAGCAGTCACCCCGAGGGAAACTGTTTTTT. It is translated as CASSYSQQSPRGKLFF.

The chain employs TRBV7-8 and TRBJ1-1; TRBD1 might be the D (5 bases). The CDR3 runs 15 residues. In germline, CDR1 is SGHVS, CDR2 FQNEAQ. V lost 2 bases, J lost 3 bases, and 13 bases lay in between. The CDR3 is CASSLMNGGDTEAFF. For the CDR3, the DNA is TGTGCCAGCAGCTTAATGAACGGGGGGGACACTGAAGCTTTCTTT. The complete variable domain, with remaining parts taken from reference TRBV7-8 and TRBJ1-1, reads GAGVSQSPRYKVAKRGQDVALRCDPISGHVSLFWYQQALGQGPEFLTYFQNEAQLDKSGLPSDRFFAERPEGSVSTLKIQRTQQEDSAVYLCASSLMNGGDTEAFFGQGTRLTVV.

The chain combines TRBV28 with TRBJ2-5, with 9 bases that match TRBD1. The CDR3 spans 15 residues. The trim removed 3 bases at V and 5 bases at J, leaving 7 bases unmatched. The germline V gene has CDR1 MDHEN and CDR2 SYDVKM. This CDR3 reads CASSFTGTGRETQYF. The CDR3 region has the DNA TGTGCCAGCAGTTTTACCGGGACAGGGCGGGAGACCCAGTACTTC.

This chain links TRBV7-9 with TRBJ2-2; D not resolved. Germline-derived CDR1 and CDR2 are SEHNR and FQNEAQ (reference sequence). The CDR3 is 12 amino acids. With 8 bases removed from V and 4 bases from J, the gap between germline ends came to 8 bases. The DNA for the CDR3 is TGTGCCAGCCGATCTACCACCGGGGAGCTGTTTTTT. Protein: CASRSTTGELFF.

The chain couples TRBV27 to TRBJ2-7; TRBD1 agrees at 7 bases. Germline values: CDR1 MNHEY, CDR2 SMNVEV (reference sequence). The J segment lost 3 bases and the V segment lost 6 bases, leaving 8 bases of the junction unmatched. The CDR3 covers 14 residues. This chain's CDR3 is CASRPTGAFYEQYF. The CDR3 DNA sequence: TGTGCCAGCAGGCCCACAGGGGCTTTCTACGAGCAGTACTTC.

The J gene is TRBJ1-1, the V gene TRBV19; D is unresolved. V dropped 3 bases and J dropped 5 bases, with 10 bases sitting between them. CDR1 is LNHDA, CDR2 SQIVND, per germline (reference sequence). The length of the CDR3 is 13 residues. The CDR3 reads CASSMGRGTEAFF. Written as DNA, the CDR3 is TGTGCCAGTAGTATGGGGAGAGGGACTGAAGCTTTCTTT.

CDR3 sequence: CATRKRAGYEQFF. In DNA form, the CDR3 reads TGTGCCACCAGGAAGCGAGCGGGCTATGAGCAGTTCTTC. The chain couples TRBV15 to TRBJ2-1; the D gene is possibly TRBD2 (6 bases). The germline V gene has CDR1 LNHNV and CDR2 YYDKDF (reference sequence). The ends were cut back, 6 bases at V and 8 bases at J, with 14 bases in the middle. The CDR3 extends over 13 amino acids. Based on the CDR3 plus reference TRBV15 and TRBJ2-1, the full variable domain is DAMVIQNPRYQVTQFGKPVTLSCSQTLNHNVMYWYQQKSSQAPKLLFHYYDKDFNNEADTPDNFQSRRPNTSFCFLDIRSPGLGDTAMYLCATRKRAGYEQFFGPGTRLTVL.

The J gene is TRBJ1-1, the V gene TRBV5-1; 8 bases align to TRBD1. This CDR3 contains 14 residues. J gave up 8 bases and V 4 bases, and 10 bases lay outside the gene matches. The V gene's germline CDR1 is SGHRS and CDR2 YFSETQ. This CDR3 is CASSPPGQGREAFF. For the CDR3, the DNA is TGCGCCAGCAGCCCCCCCGGACAGGGCCGAGAAGCTTTCTTT.

This chain links TRBV19 with TRBJ2-1; D is possibly TRBD2 (5 bases). This CDR3 comprises 15 residues. Germline V lookup: CDR1 LNHDA, CDR2 SQIVND (reference sequence). V lost 1 base and J lost 6, with 13 bases in between. CDR3 region: CASSIGFAEANEQFF. CDR3 coding DNA: TGTGCCAGTAGTATAGGCTTCGCGGAGGCCAATGAGCAGTTCTTC. The full variable domain, in which reference TRBV19 and TRBJ2-1 provide the parts outside the CDR3, is DGGITQSPKYLFRKEGQNVTLSCEQNLNHDAMYWYRQDPGQGLRLIYYSQIVNDFQKGDIAEGYSVSREKKESFPLTVTSAQKNPTAFYLCASSIGFAEANEQFFGPGTRLTVL.

The chain employs TRBV5-1 and TRBJ2-1; 10 nucleotides align to TRBD1. V lost 0 bases and J lost 3; bases outside the gene matches: 3. CDR1 is SGHRS and CDR2 is YFSETQ in the germline V gene. The CDR3 totals 16 residues. CDR3 loop: CASSLGTGGVYNEQFF. CDR3 nucleotides: TGCGCCAGCAGCTTGGGGACAGGGGGGGTCTACAATGAGCAGTTCTTC.

The genes are TRBV6-5 and TRBJ2-7; 11 bases are shared with TRBD1. Trimming cost V 6 bases and J 7 bases; bases outside gene matches: 5. CDR1 MNHEY and CDR2 SVGAGI come from the germline V gene. CDR3 length: 13 residues. CDR3 sequence: CASSGQGAGEQYF. CDR3 nucleotide sequence: TGTGCCAGCAGCGGACAGGGGGCGGGGGAGCAGTACTTC.

The chain employs TRBV29-1 and TRBJ2-2; D gene uncertain. Trimming stripped 5 bases from V and 1 base from J, with 5 bases between. Per germline, CDR1 SQVTM and CDR2 ANQGSEA. The CDR3 runs 12 residues. The CDR3 coding sequence is TGCAGCGTTCGAGGGAACACCGGGGAGCTGTTTTTT. Translating it yields CSVRGNTGELFF.

V and J are TRBV30 and TRBJ1-5, with 12 bases that match TRBD1. CDR1 is GTSNPN, CDR2 SVGIG, per germline (reference sequence). The CDR3 is 15 residues long. The J segment lost 6 bases and the V segment lost 1 base, leaving 4 bases of the junction unmatched. CDR3 DNA sequence: TGTGCCTGGAGTGAGGGGACAGGGGGCAGTCAGCCCCAGCATTTT. The encoded protein is CAWSEGTGGSQPQHF. The variable domain in full, with the rest retrieved from reference TRBV30 and TRBJ1-5, is SQTIHQWPATLVQPVGSPLSLECTVEGTSNPNLYWYRQAAGRGLQLLFYSVGIGQISSEVPQNLSASRPQDRQFILSSKKLLLSDSGFYLCAWSEGTGGSQPQHFGDGTRLSIL.

The chain links TRBV7-2 to TRBJ2-5; TRBD1 agrees at 12 bases. The CDR3 totals 18 residues. Germline V lookup: CDR1 SGHTA, CDR2 FQGNSA. Unmatched junction bases numbered 18, after V lost 6 bases and J lost 7 bases. CDR3 residues: CASREGTGGGSGYGTQYF. CDR3 nucleotide sequence: TGTGCCAGCAGGGAAGGGACAGGGGGCGGCAGCGGGTATGGGACCCAGTACTTC.

V usage is TRBV30 and J usage is TRBJ2-1; 7 bases match TRBD2. This CDR3 spans 14 amino acids. The trim removed 0 bases at V and 6 bases at J, leaving 5 bases unmatched. CDR1 and CDR2 (germline): GTSNPN, SVGIG (reference sequence). DNA of the CDR3: TGTGCCTGGAGTGTTGACGGGAGGCTCAATGAGCAGTTCTTC. Residues: CAWSVDGRLNEQFF.

V gene TRBV7-3 combines with J gene TRBJ2-3; D unresolved. V lost 1 base, J lost 1 base, and 9 bases lay in between. The CDR3 runs 15 residues. Germline lookup yields CDR1 SGHTA and CDR2 FQGTGA. The CDR3 loop is CASSLRARGTDTQYF. The CDR3 coding sequence is TGTGCCAGCAGCTTAAGGGCAAGAGGCACAGATACGCAGTATTTT.

V usage is TRBV19 and J usage is TRBJ2-1; a weak D match, TRBD2 (5 bases). From germline, CDR1 is LNHDA and CDR2 SQIVND (reference sequence). The V end was cut by 4 bases, the J end by 4 bases, with 11 bases between. The CDR3 loop spans 14 amino acids. The chain's CDR3 is CASSRSGQYNEQFF. DNA of the CDR3: TGTGCCAGTAGTAGGAGCGGCCAGTACAATGAGCAGTTCTTC.

The chain links TRBV28 to TRBJ2-5; D possibly corresponds to TRBD1 (6 bases). The DNA end is more similar to TRBJ2-7, so the J call may be wrong. The CDR3 contains 17 residues. CDR1 and CDR2 from the germline V gene are MDHEN and SYDVKM. The CDR3 region has the DNA TGTGCCAGCAGTACCCAACCGACAGGTTTCCGGGCCTACGAGCAGTACTTC. Translated: CASSTQPTGFRAYEQYF.